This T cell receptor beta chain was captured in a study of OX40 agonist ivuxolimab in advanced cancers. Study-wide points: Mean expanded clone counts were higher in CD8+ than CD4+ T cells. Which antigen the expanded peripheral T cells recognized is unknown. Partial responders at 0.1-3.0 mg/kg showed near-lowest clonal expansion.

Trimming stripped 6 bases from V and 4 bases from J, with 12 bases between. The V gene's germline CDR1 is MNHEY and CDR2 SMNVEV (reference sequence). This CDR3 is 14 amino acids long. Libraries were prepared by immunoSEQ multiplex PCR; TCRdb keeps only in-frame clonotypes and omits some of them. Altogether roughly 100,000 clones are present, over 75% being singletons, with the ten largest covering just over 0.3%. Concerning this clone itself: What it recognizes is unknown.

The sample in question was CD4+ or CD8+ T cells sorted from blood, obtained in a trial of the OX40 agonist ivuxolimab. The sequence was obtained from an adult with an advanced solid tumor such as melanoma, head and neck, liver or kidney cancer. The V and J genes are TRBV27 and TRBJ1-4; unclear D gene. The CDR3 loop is CASSLVGSNEKLFF. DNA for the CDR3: TGTGCCAGCAGCCTGGTCGGGAGTAATGAAAAACTGTTTTTT.